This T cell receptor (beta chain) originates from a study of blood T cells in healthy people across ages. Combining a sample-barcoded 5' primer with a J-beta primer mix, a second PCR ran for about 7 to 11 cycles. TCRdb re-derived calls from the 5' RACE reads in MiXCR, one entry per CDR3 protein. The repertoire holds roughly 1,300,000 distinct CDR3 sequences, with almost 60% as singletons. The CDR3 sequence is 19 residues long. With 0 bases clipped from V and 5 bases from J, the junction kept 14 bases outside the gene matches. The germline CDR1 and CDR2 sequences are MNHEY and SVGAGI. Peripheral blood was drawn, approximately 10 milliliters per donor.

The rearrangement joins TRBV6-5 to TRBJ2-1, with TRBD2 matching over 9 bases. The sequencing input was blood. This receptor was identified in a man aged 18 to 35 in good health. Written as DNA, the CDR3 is TGTGCCAGCAGTTACTCAGCAGTAACTCTAGCGGGACGCGACAATGAGCAGTTCTTC. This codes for CASSYSAVTLAGRDNEQFF.